The table lists the clone carrying this T cell receptor (beta chain) with a few counts. This sample was included in a study of blood T cells in healthy people across ages. Germline CDR1 and CDR2: SGHRS and YFSETQ. V lost 5 bases to trimming and J lost 11 bases, with 19 bases between them. The CDR3 consists of 13 residues. Combining a sample-barcoded 5' primer with a J-beta primer mix, a second PCR ran for about 6 to 11 cycles. Each of the cDNA molecules was tagged by a template-switch adaptor with 12 random nucleotides. TCRdb reanalysed the 5' RACE reads using MiXCR and keeps one entry per CDR3 protein. The table includes about 640,000 distinct CDR3 sequences, about 28% detected once.

Source material: blood. The gene calls are TRBV5-1 and TRBJ2-5; TRBD1 or TRBD2 may be the D gene (5 bases each). The receptor comes from a woman of 80 years or more in good health. The CDR3 here is CASSRTRGHEQYF. CDR3 nucleotides: TGCGCCAGCAGTCGTACTAGGGGCCATGAGCAGTACTTC.